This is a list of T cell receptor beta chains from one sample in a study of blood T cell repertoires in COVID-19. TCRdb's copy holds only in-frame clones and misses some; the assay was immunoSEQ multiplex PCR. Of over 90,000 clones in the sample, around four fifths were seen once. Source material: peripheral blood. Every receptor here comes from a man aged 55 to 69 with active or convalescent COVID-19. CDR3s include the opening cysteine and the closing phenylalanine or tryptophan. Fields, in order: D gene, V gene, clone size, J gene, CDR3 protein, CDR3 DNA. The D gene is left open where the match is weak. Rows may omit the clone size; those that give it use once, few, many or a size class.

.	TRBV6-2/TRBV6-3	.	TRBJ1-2	CASSLRGSYRASSYGYTF	TGTGCCAGCAGTCTCAGAGGGTCTTACAGGGCCTCCTCCTATGGCTACACCTTC
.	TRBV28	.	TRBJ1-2	CASSLGGGEANYGYTF	TGTGCCAGCAGTTTAGGTGGAGGGGAAGCTAACTATGGCTACACCTTC
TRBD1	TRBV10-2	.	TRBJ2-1	CASGDRGRPSSYNEQFF	TGCGCCAGCGGGGACAGGGGCCGGCCAAGCTCCTACAATGAGCAGTTCTTC
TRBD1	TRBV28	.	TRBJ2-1	CASSPRGRLVHGEQFF	TGTGCCAGCAGTCCCAGGGGGCGGCTTGTCCATGGGGAGCAGTTCTTC
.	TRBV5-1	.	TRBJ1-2	CASSLVERYYGYTF	TGCGCCAGCAGCTTGGTTGAGAGGTACTATGGCTACACCTTC
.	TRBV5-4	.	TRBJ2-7	CASSLELAREQYF	TGTGCCAGCAGCTTGGAACTAGCCCGCGAGCAGTACTTC
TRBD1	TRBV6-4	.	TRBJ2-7	CASSDTEFDRGGYYEQYF	TGTGCCAGCAGTGACACCGAATTTGACAGGGGGGGCTACTACGAGCAGTACTTC
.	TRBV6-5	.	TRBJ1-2	CASTTGRGRGYTF	TGTGCCAGCACCACGGGGCGGGGGCGCGGCTACACCTTC
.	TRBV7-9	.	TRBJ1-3	CASSLEGSSGNTIYF	TGTGCCAGCAGCTTAGAAGGGAGCTCTGGAAACACCATATATTTT
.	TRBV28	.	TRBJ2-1	CASSGQGGSDEQFF	TGTGCCAGCAGTGGTCAGGGGGGTAGCGATGAGCAGTTCTTC
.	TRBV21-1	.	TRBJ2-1	CASSKASGREQFF	TGTGCCAGCAGCAAAGCTAGCGGGAGAGAGCAGTTCTTC
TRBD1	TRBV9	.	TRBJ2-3	CASRTGHTDTQYF	TGTGCCAGCAGGACAGGGCACACAGATACGCAGTATTTT
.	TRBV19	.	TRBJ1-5	CASSIIAGNQPQHF	TGTGCCAGTAGTATCATCGCAGGTAATCAGCCCCAGCATTTT
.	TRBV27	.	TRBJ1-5	CASSRMGGNQPQHF	TGTGCCAGCAGCCGGATGGGGGGGAATCAGCCCCAGCATTTT
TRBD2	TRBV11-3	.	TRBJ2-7	CASSSGLALHEQYF	TGTGCCAGCAGCTCGGGACTAGCGCTCCACGAGCAGTACTTC
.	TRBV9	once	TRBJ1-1	CASSPRDLGTEAFF	TGTGCCAGCAGCCCCCGGGACTTGGGGACTGAAGCTTTCTTT
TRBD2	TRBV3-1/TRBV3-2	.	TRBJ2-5	CASSQKGTSGRGETQYF	TGTGCCAGCAGCCAAAAAGGGACCAGCGGGAGAGGAGAGACCCAGTACTTC
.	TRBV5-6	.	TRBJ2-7	CASSPGQPGGEQYF	TGTGCCAGCAGCCCCGGACAGCCGGGGGGCGAGCAGTACTTC
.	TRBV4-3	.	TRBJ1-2	CASSQDSMGAGGYTF	TGCGCCAGCAGCCAAGATTCGATGGGGGCAGGGGGCTACACCTTC
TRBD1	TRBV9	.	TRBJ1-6	CASSANPTGGKGSPLHF	TGTGCCAGCAGCGCAAACCCTACAGGGGGCAAGGGTTCACCCCTCCACTTT
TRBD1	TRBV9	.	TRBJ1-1	CASSVITGGNTEAFF	TGTGCCAGCAGCGTAATAACAGGGGGGAACACTGAAGCTTTCTTT
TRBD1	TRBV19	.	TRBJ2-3	CASSPSGGTGVDTQYF	TGTGCCAGTAGTCCCTCAGGGGGGACAGGGGTAGATACGCAGTATTTT
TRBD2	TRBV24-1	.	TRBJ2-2	CATSGPSGRSTGELFF	TGTGCCACCAGTGGTCCCAGCGGGAGGAGCACCGGGGAGCTGTTTTTT
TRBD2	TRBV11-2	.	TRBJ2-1	CASRGGRQNEQFF	TGTGCCAGCAGGGGCGGGAGGCAAAATGAGCAGTTCTTC
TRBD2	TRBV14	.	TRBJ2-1	CASSQMASGYNEQFF	TGTGCCAGCAGCCAGATGGCTAGCGGCTACAATGAGCAGTTCTTC
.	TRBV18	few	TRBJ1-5	CASSGGGASLNQPQHF	TGTGCCAGCTCAGGTGGCGGAGCATCCCTCAATCAGCCCCAGCATTTT
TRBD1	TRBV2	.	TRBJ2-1	CASSPGQGILSYNEQFF	TGTGCCAGCAGCCCGGGACAGGGTATCCTATCCTACAATGAGCAGTTCTTC
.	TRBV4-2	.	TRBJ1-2	CASSPSGNNYGYTF	TGTGCCAGCAGCCCCTCCGGGAATAACTATGGCTACACCTTC
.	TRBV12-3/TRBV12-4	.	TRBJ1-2	CASSNSYGYTF	TGTGCCAGCAGTAACAGCTATGGCTACACCTTC
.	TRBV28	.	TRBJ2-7	CATRGSGSSYEQYF	TGTGCCACCCGGGGTAGCGGATCCTCCTACGAGCAGTACTTC
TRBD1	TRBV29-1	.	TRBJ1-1	CSVRARTGSATEAFF	TGCAGCGTTAGAGCAAGGACAGGGTCGGCCACTGAAGCTTTCTTT
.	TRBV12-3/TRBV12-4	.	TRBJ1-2	CASSLPGGGGYTF	TGTGCCAGCAGTTTACCGGGGGGTGGTGGCTACACCTTC
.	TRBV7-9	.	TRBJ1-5	CASSSTGLFHF	TGTGCCAGCAGCTCAACAGGTCTTTTCCATTTT
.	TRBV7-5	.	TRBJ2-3	CARSLASPSGSSQYF	TGTGCCAGAAGCTTAGCTTCACCCTCCGGGAGCTCGCAGTATTTT
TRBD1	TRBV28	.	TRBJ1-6	CASSYTGTGDSPLHF	TGTGCCAGCAGTTACACCGGGACAGGGGATTCACCCCTCCACTTT
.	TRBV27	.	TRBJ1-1	CASTVSGAPNTEAFF	TGTGCCAGCACCGTGAGTGGGGCCCCGAACACTGAAGCTTTCTTT
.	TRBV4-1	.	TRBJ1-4	CASSQDRDPTNEKLFF	TGCGCCAGCAGCCAAGACCGCGATCCAACTAATGAAAAACTGTTTTTT
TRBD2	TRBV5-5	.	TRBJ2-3	CASSLSRTSGSRGGTDTQYF	TGTGCCAGCAGCTTAAGTCGGACTAGCGGGAGTCGGGGGGGCACAGATACGCAGTATTTT
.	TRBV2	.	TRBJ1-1	CASSELENTEAFF	TGTGCCAGCAGTGAACTAGAGAACACTGAAGCTTTCTTT
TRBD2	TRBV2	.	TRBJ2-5	CASRATSGRPSETQYF	TGTGCCAGCAGGGCTACTAGCGGGAGACCGTCAGAGACCCAGTACTTC
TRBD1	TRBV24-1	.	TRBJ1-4	CATRTGGSRKGENLSTNEKLFF	TGTGCCACCAGGACAGGGGGATCTCGCAAGGGCGAGAATCTCTCAACTAATGAAAAACTGTTTTTT
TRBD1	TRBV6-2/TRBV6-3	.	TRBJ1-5	CASSSDRVVNQPQHF	TGTGCCAGCAGTAGCGACAGGGTTGTAAATCAGCCCCAGCATTTT